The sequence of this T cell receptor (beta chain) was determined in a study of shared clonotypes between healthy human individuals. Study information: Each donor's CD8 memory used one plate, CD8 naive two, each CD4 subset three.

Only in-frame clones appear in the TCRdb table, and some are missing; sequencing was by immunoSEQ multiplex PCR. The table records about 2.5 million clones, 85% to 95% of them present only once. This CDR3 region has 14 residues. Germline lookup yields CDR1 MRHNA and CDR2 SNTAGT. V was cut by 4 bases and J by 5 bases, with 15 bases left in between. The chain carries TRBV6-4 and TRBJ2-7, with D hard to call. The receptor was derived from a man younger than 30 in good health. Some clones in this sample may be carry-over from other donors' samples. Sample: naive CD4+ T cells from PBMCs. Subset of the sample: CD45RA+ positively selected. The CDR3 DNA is TGTGCCAGCAGTGTCCCCGTTGTCGTCGACGAGCAGTACTTC. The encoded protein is CASSVPVVVDEQYF.